These T cell receptor beta chains were read from a single sample in a study of blood T cell repertoires in COVID-19. Data came from immunoSEQ multiplex PCR; TCRdb stores just in-frame clones and leaves some out. The data show more than 350,000 clones, with 87% seen just once and roughly 9.4% held by the top ten. The sequenced sample consisted of PBMCs or T cells enriched from blood (not recorded which). The receptors come from a woman in her forties or fifties who had recovered from COVID-19. Each CDR3 is given with its conserved first and last residue. Each record gives: V gene, D gene, clone size, J gene, CDR3 protein, CDR3 DNA. The D gene is left open where the match is weak. Clone size is given for some rows only: seen once, a few or many times, or a class if the clone is expanded.

v_gene: TRBV2; d_gene: NA; abundance: NA; j_gene: TRBJ2-5; CDR3aa: CASRGGEETQYF; CDR3nt: TGTGCCAGCAGGGGGGGTGAAGAGACCCAGTACTTC
v_gene: TRBV7-9; d_gene: TRBD1; abundance: NA; j_gene: TRBJ1-1; CDR3aa: CASSRRTGVGAFF; CDR3nt: TGTGCCAGCAGCAGGCGGACAGGGGTTGGAGCTTTCTTT
v_gene: TRBV2; d_gene: NA; abundance: NA; j_gene: TRBJ1-3; CDR3aa: CASGGRGTGNTIYF; CDR3nt: TGTGCCAGCGGGGGCAGGGGAACTGGAAACACCATATATTTT
v_gene: TRBV7-9; d_gene: TRBD2; abundance: NA; j_gene: TRBJ2-5; CDR3aa: CASSPTSLRGGQETQYF; CDR3nt: TGTGCCAGCAGCCCCACATCATTGCGGGGGGGTCAAGAGACCCAGTACTTC
v_gene: TRBV27; d_gene: NA; abundance: NA; j_gene: TRBJ1-2; CDR3aa: CASRTTLGGDGYTF; CDR3nt: TGTGCCAGCAGGACGACGCTTGGGGGGGATGGCTACACCTTC
v_gene: TRBV3-1/TRBV3-2; d_gene: NA; abundance: NA; j_gene: TRBJ1-6; CDR3aa: CASSQGYGAGNSPLHF; CDR3nt: TGTGCCAGCAGCCAAGGGTATGGGGCTGGGAATTCACCCCTCCACTTT
v_gene: TRBV19; d_gene: NA; abundance: few; j_gene: TRBJ1-2; CDR3aa: CASSSIREDSAGYGYTF; CDR3nt: TGTGCCAGTAGTAGTATAAGAGAGGACAGCGCTGGCTATGGCTACACCTTC
v_gene: TRBV18; d_gene: NA; abundance: NA; j_gene: TRBJ1-2; CDR3aa: CASSPEAEYHGYTF; CDR3nt: TGTGCCAGCTCACCAGAGGCCGAGTACCATGGCTACACCTTC
v_gene: TRBV9; d_gene: NA; abundance: few; j_gene: TRBJ1-1; CDR3aa: CASSDRQNTEAFF; CDR3nt: TGTGCCAGCAGCGACCGACAGAACACTGAAGCTTTCTTT
v_gene: TRBV19; d_gene: TRBD1; abundance: NA; j_gene: TRBJ1-1; CDR3aa: CASSWDRTNTEAFF; CDR3nt: TGTGCCAGTAGTTGGGACAGAACGAACACTGAAGCTTTCTTT
v_gene: TRBV5-6; d_gene: NA; abundance: NA; j_gene: TRBJ1-2; CDR3aa: CASGDYGQTANYGYTF; CDR3nt: TGTGCCAGCGGAGACTATGGACAGACCGCTAACTATGGCTACACCTTC
v_gene: TRBV10-3; d_gene: NA; abundance: few; j_gene: TRBJ1-3; CDR3aa: CAILHGSENTIYF; CDR3nt: TGTGCCATACTTCACGGGTCCGAAAACACCATATATTTT
v_gene: TRBV19; d_gene: TRBD1; abundance: once; j_gene: TRBJ1-5; CDR3aa: CASSDQGQSQPQHF; CDR3nt: TGTGCCAGTAGCGACCAGGGACAGTCCCAGCCCCAGCATTTT
v_gene: TRBV19; d_gene: NA; abundance: once; j_gene: TRBJ1-2; CDR3aa: CASIETGPANYGYTF; CDR3nt: TGTGCCAGTATCGAAACAGGGCCCGCTAACTATGGCTACACCTTC
v_gene: TRBV12-3/TRBV12-4; d_gene: NA; abundance: NA; j_gene: TRBJ2-2; CDR3aa: CASSLGGPGELFF; CDR3nt: TGTGCCAGCAGTTTAGGGGGGCCGGGGGAGCTGTTTTTT
v_gene: TRBV28; d_gene: NA; abundance: NA; j_gene: TRBJ1-1; CDR3aa: CASSLPGATEAFF; CDR3nt: TGTGCCAGCAGTTTACCCGGAGCGACTGAAGCTTTCTTT
v_gene: TRBV29-1; d_gene: NA; abundance: NA; j_gene: TRBJ1-1; CDR3aa: CSVGNTEAFF; CDR3nt: TGCAGCGTCGGGAACACTGAAGCTTTCTTT
v_gene: TRBV12-3/TRBV12-4; d_gene: NA; abundance: NA; j_gene: TRBJ1-5; CDR3aa: CASSFRASQPQHF; CDR3nt: TGTGCCAGCAGTTTCAGGGCTTCCCAGCCCCAGCATTTT
v_gene: TRBV5-4; d_gene: TRBD1; abundance: NA; j_gene: TRBJ1-1; CDR3aa: CASSLIGTGAEAFF; CDR3nt: TGTGCCAGCAGCTTAATAGGGACAGGTGCTGAAGCTTTCTTT
v_gene: TRBV6-1; d_gene: TRBD2; abundance: NA; j_gene: TRBJ2-1; CDR3aa: CASSEGQGGYNEQFF; CDR3nt: TGTGCCAGCAGTGAAGGGCAGGGAGGGTACAATGAGCAGTTCTTC
v_gene: TRBV5-8; d_gene: TRBD1; abundance: NA; j_gene: TRBJ1-2; CDR3aa: CASSYGQGDGYTF; CDR3nt: TGTGCCAGCAGCTACGGACAGGGGGATGGCTACACCTTC
v_gene: TRBV4-1; d_gene: NA; abundance: NA; j_gene: TRBJ1-1; CDR3aa: CASSQVGTEAFF; CDR3nt: TGCGCCAGCAGCCAAGTCGGCACTGAAGCTTTCTTT
v_gene: TRBV5-1; d_gene: TRBD1; abundance: NA; j_gene: TRBJ1-3; CDR3aa: CASAQTGNGNTIYF; CDR3nt: TGCGCCAGCGCCCAGACAGGGAATGGAAACACCATATATTTT
v_gene: TRBV2; d_gene: NA; abundance: NA; j_gene: TRBJ2-5; CDR3aa: CASSERAGTYETQYF; CDR3nt: TGTGCCAGCAGTGAGCGTGCGGGGACTTACGAGACCCAGTACTTC
v_gene: TRBV28; d_gene: TRBD1; abundance: NA; j_gene: TRBJ1-4; CDR3aa: CASTPGTAFEKLFF; CDR3nt: TGTGCCAGCACCCCCGGGACAGCGTTTGAAAAACTGTTTTTT
v_gene: TRBV28; d_gene: NA; abundance: NA; j_gene: TRBJ2-7; CDR3aa: CASSSLGTGSYEQYF; CDR3nt: TGTGCCAGCAGCTCCCTGGGTACAGGCAGCTACGAGCAGTACTTC
v_gene: TRBV29-1; d_gene: TRBD1; abundance: NA; j_gene: TRBJ2-7; CDR3aa: CSVGTGQGHEQYF; CDR3nt: TGCAGCGTTGGGACGGGACAGGGGCACGAGCAGTACTTC
v_gene: TRBV4-2; d_gene: NA; abundance: NA; j_gene: TRBJ1-1; CDR3aa: CASSPGVRGGIYTEAFF; CDR3nt: TGTGCCAGCAGCCCAGGTGTCCGGGGAGGGATCTATACTGAAGCTTTCTTT
v_gene: TRBV23-1; d_gene: TRBD1; abundance: NA; j_gene: TRBJ1-2; CDR3aa: CASSQYGQACYGYTF; CDR3nt: TGCGCCAGCAGTCAATATGGACAGGCCTGCTATGGCTACACCTTC
v_gene: TRBV30; d_gene: NA; abundance: NA; j_gene: TRBJ1-1; CDR3aa: CAWSLLGGDTEAFF; CDR3nt: TGTGCCTGGAGTCTCCTGGGGGGGGACACTGAAGCTTTCTTT
v_gene: TRBV27; d_gene: TRBD1; abundance: NA; j_gene: TRBJ1-5; CDR3aa: CASTITPDRHDPMDSSNQPQHF; CDR3nt: TGTGCCAGCACAATCACTCCGGACAGGCATGACCCAATGGACTCAAGCAATCAGCCCCAGCATTTT
v_gene: TRBV27; d_gene: NA; abundance: NA; j_gene: TRBJ2-7; CDR3aa: CASSLLPVSHEQYF; CDR3nt: TGTGCCAGCAGTTTACTCCCGGTGAGTCACGAGCAGTACTTC
v_gene: TRBV2; d_gene: NA; abundance: NA; j_gene: TRBJ1-2; CDR3aa: CASSDVATNYGYTF; CDR3nt: TGTGCCAGCAGTGACGTGGCCACCAACTATGGCTACACCTTC
v_gene: TRBV28; d_gene: TRBD1; abundance: NA; j_gene: TRBJ1-2; CDR3aa: CASSFLPGQGGLGYGYTF; CDR3nt: TGTGCCAGCAGTTTCTTACCGGGACAGGGGGGTTTGGGCTATGGCTACACCTTC
v_gene: TRBV3-1/TRBV3-2; d_gene: NA; abundance: NA; j_gene: TRBJ1-5; CDR3aa: CASSQERASQPQHF; CDR3nt: TGTGCCAGCAGCCAAGAAAGAGCGAGTCAGCCCCAGCATTTT
v_gene: TRBV6-5; d_gene: TRBD1; abundance: NA; j_gene: TRBJ2-2; CDR3aa: CASSYDRGAGELFF; CDR3nt: TGTGCCAGCAGTTACGACAGGGGGGCCGGGGAGCTGTTTTTT
v_gene: TRBV27; d_gene: TRBD1; abundance: NA; j_gene: TRBJ1-5; CDR3aa: CASRGQGDYKPQHF; CDR3nt: TGTGCCAGCCGGGGACAGGGGGATTATAAGCCCCAGCATTTT
v_gene: TRBV7-9; d_gene: TRBD2; abundance: NA; j_gene: TRBJ2-2; CDR3aa: CASSLLGLAGGGTGELFF; CDR3nt: TGTGCCAGCAGCTTATTAGGTCTAGCGGGCGGAGGGACCGGGGAGCTGTTTTTT
v_gene: TRBV9; d_gene: NA; abundance: NA; j_gene: TRBJ2-1; CDR3aa: CASSPRGQSSYNEQFF; CDR3nt: TGTGCCAGCAGCCCGCGGGGACAGAGCTCCTACAATGAGCAGTTCTTC
v_gene: TRBV5-1; d_gene: TRBD1; abundance: NA; j_gene: TRBJ2-2; CDR3aa: CASSQGQGNTGELFF; CDR3nt: TGCGCCAGCAGCCAGGGACAGGGAAACACCGGGGAGCTGTTTTTT